The present entry profiles one T cell receptor (beta chain) with its context. Its recognized antigen is unknown. Per-base qualities were not stored, and no clone one base away is much larger. The data belong to a study of Ad26.COV2.S vaccination and SARS-CoV-2 variants (dated by TCRdb to about 2021). About the investigation overall: Vaccine-arm donors came from COV1001, a multicentre, randomized, double-blind, placebo-controlled phase I-IIa trial of Ad26.COV2.S in healthy adults. Ad26.COV2.S was given intramuscularly at 5x10^10 or 1x10^11 viral particles, as a single shot or as two shots 56 days apart. The TCR-sequenced set comprised around 30 samples: roughly 19 Ad26.COV2.S vaccine recipients, 5 placebo recipients and 8 SARS-CoV-2 convalescent individuals. Blinding of investigators to trial group allocation was maintained during experiments and outcome assessment. Participants in the trial were split at random into five groups of five each, receiving low-dose or high-dose Ad26.COV2.S once or twice, or else placebo on both occasions. TCRbeta repertoire sequencing served as the tool for gauging how specific and how broad the SARS-CoV-2-reactive T cell receptors were following Ad26.COV2.S vaccination.

Points the paper makes about the study in general: Comparing responses between vaccine doses or regimens was not something the study was powered to do. Non-spike TCR breadth was comparable between vaccine and placebo recipients, consistent with the vaccine containing only spike. Substantial breadth of spike-specific CD8+ and CD4+ T cell responses was reported after vaccination. The authors noted that total T cell responses may have been underestimated by the TCR breadth and depth analyses. Ad26.COV2.S recipients had higher spike-specific TCR breadth than placebo recipients (P = 0.0014).

TCRbeta CDR3 regions were sequenced with the immunoSEQ Assay. After extraction, genomic DNA underwent amplification by bias-controlled multiplex PCR, followed by high-throughput sequencing. From the authors' description of their analysis: Collapsing and filtering of sequences were performed to quantify the absolute abundance of each unique TCRbeta CDR3 region. T cell fraction was estimated by normalizing TCRbeta template counts to usable DNA, which was measured by amplifying reference genes present in all nucleated cells. Repertoire TCRs were annotated as SARS-CoV-2-specific by exact matching of V gene, CDR3 amino acid sequence and J gene to a known reactive TCR set. The reference SARS-CoV-2 TCR set came from MIRA and was filtered for enrichment in COVID-19-positive ImmuneCODE repertoires, removing public or cross-reactive TCRs. Using the MIRA antigens, annotated TCRs were further analysed by specific ORF or by position within an ORF. Breadth was defined as annotated unique rearrangements over total unique productive rearrangements; depth was the summed frequency of those rearrangements. Group comparisons of TCR breadth used two-sided Wilcoxon rank-sum tests. The source is immuneACCESS, and TCRdb retained only in-frame sequences with V and J called. Part of the clones is not carried over; for the studies checked, unresolved V genes explain less than half of this, and the remainder is unexplained. V and J calls and clone size follow that table, whereas D and trimming were derived from the DNA. The sample table contains about 260,000 clones; only one count was recorded for about 83% of them. The ten most abundant clones make up less than 3.5% of the sample.

V loses 3 bases of germline sequence and J loses 0 bases, and the interval between the two ends is 14 bases. The CDR3 holds 16 amino acids from the cysteine to the phenylalanine. The retained sequence is limited to the CDR3, 48 bases, with the frame set at the first base. Via the germline V gene, CDR1 is MGHRA and CDR2 YSYEKL. What the treatment or condition label conveys for this sample: some 19 received Ad26.COV2.S at low or high dose, single or two shots; a few received placebo; per-sample allocation not given. Repertoires of vaccine and placebo recipients were sequenced from samples taken on day 63 after the first injection. Cohort 1b enrolled around 24 adults aged 18-55 years at a single site in Boston, USA, between 29 July and 7 August 2020. As a vaccine, Ad26.COV2.S was a replication-incompetent adenovirus type 26 vector that expressed a prefusion-stabilized SARS-CoV-2 spike protein derived from the original Wuhan strain.

This TCR was sampled from a person aged 18 to 59 who received the Ad26.COV2.S COVID-19 vaccine or a placebo. The input for sequencing was peripheral blood, taken in a trial of Ad26.COV2.S vaccine versus placebo. The chain is assembled from TRBV4-1 and TRBJ1-1; the D segment cannot be called with confidence. In nucleotides, the sequence is TGCGCCAGCAGCCACAGATTCACAGCCGTGAACACTGAAGCTTTCTTT. Its coded protein is CASSHRFTAVNTEAFF.